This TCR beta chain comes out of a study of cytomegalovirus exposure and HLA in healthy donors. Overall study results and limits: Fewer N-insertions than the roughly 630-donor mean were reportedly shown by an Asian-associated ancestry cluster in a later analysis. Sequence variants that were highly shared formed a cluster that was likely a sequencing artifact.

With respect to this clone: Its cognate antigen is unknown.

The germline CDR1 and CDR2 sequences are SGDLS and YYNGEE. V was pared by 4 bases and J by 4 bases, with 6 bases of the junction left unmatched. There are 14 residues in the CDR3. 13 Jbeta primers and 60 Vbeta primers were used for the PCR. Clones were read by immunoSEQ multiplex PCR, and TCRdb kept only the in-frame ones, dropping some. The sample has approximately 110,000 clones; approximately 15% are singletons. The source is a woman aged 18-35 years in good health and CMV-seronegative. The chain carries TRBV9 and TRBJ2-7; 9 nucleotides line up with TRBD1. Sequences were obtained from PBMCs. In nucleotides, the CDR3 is TGTGCCAGCAGCCCTCAGACAGGGGGATACGAGCAGTACTTC. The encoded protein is CASSPQTGGYEQYF.